The rows below give T cell receptor beta chains drawn from one sample of a study of T-cell reconstitution after alpha-beta-depleted transplantation in children. From the PCR reads, TCRdb called clonotypes with MiXCR, one entry per CDR3 protein. The sample records a few hundred thousand distinct CDR3 sequences, approximately 10% being singletons. The source material was PBMCs from the stem cell graft donor, sampled from the stem cell graft. The receptor set was obtained from a human donor who donated a stem cell graft to a child with acute myeloid leukemia. Both conserved end residues are part of each CDR3. The D gene is left open where the match is weak. Size values are once, few and many counts, or a class for expanded clones, and some rows have none.

size,J,V,D,CDR3,DNA
many,TRBJ2-3,TRBV20-1,.,CSASNVGPGDTQYF,TGCAGTGCTAGTAACGTGGGGCCGGGAGATACGCAGTATTTT
few,TRBJ2-3,TRBV12-3/TRBV12-4,.,CASSSWGGLNTQYF,TGTGCCAGCAGTTCATGGGGGGGGCTAAATACGCAGTATTTT
many,TRBJ1-2,TRBV2,TRBD1,CASTTDRADGYTF,TGTGCCAGCACCACCGACAGGGCAGATGGCTACACCTTC
few,TRBJ2-3,TRBV6-2/TRBV6-3,.,CASSYGGQGSLGQYF,TGTGCCAGCAGTTACGGGGGGCAGGGCTCCCTGGGGCAGTATTTT
.,TRBJ2-6,TRBV5-1,.,CASSSAAANVLTF,TGCGCCAGCAGCTCAGCAGCGGCCAACGTCCTGACTTTC
few,TRBJ1-1,TRBV5-5,.,CASSLWEVNTEAFF,TGTGCCAGCAGCTTGTGGGAAGTAAACACTGAAGCTTTCTTT
few,TRBJ2-3,TRBV4-3,TRBD2,CASRSRDYPRRTDTQYF,TGCGCCAGCAGATCCCGGGACTACCCCCGGCGGACAGATACGCAGTATTTT
.,TRBJ2-4,TRBV4-3,TRBD1,CASSGGQGGDIQYF,TGCGCCAGCAGCGGAGGACAGGGGGGCGACATTCAGTACTTC
.,TRBJ1-5,TRBV7-9,TRBD1,CASSFGTVSNQPQHF,TGTGCCAGCAGCTTCGGGACAGTTAGCAATCAGCCCCAGCATTTT
few,TRBJ1-6,TRBV23-1,.,CASTALRDSPLHF,TGCGCCAGCACCGCCCTTAGGGATTCACCCCTCCACTTT
few,TRBJ1-1,TRBV6-6,TRBD1,CAGRQGLNTEAFF,TGTGCCGGCCGACAGGGACTGAACACTGAAGCTTTCTTT
many,TRBJ2-7,TRBV20-1,TRBD2,CSARDLAGSTYEQYF,TGCAGTGCTAGAGATCTAGCGGGAAGCACCTACGAGCAGTACTTC
many,TRBJ2-1,TRBV7-6,.,CASSTPPGSLYNEQFF,TGTGCCAGCAGTACCCCTCCGGGGTCACTTTACAATGAGCAGTTCTTC